Following are 22 T cell receptor beta chains from one sample sequenced in a study of cytotoxic CD8 clonotypes in ibrutinib-treated CLL. This table comes from immunoSEQ multiplex PCR, and its TCRdb copy is limited to in-frame clones, with some not included. Among about 120,000 clones listed, more than 55% were seen once. The material was PBMCs, obtained after 24 months of ibrutinib treatment. Receptors were obtained from a human donor with chronic lymphocytic leukemia.

The chain joins TRBV7-9 to TRBJ1-1; D is possibly TRBD1 (5 bases). This CDR3 contains 14 residues. The germline CDR1 and CDR2 sequences are SEHNR and FQNEAQ (reference sequence). The V end was cut by 6 bases, the J end by 4 bases, with 15 bases between. CDR3: CASSLGVESTEAFF. In DNA, the CDR3 is TGTGCCAGCAGTCTAGGGGTAGAGAGCACTGAAGCTTTCTTT.

The chain employs TRBV6-5 and TRBJ1-6; D may be TRBD1 (5 bases). Germline CDR1 and CDR2: MNHEY and SVGAGI. V was shortened by 7 bases and J by 11 bases, with 21 bases between the two germline ends. The CDR3 spans 15 residues. The CDR3 DNA sequence: TGTGCCAGCACCTACGGGGTCCAGGGAGGGACACCCCTCCACTTT. It is translated as CASTYGVQGGTPLHF.

The table lists this clone with a few counts. The chain joins TRBV7-2 to TRBJ1-1; possible D gene TRBD1, 5 bases. V dropped 0 bases and J dropped 5 bases, with 7 bases sitting between them. CDR1 SGHTA and CDR2 FQGNSA come from the germline V gene. The CDR3 length is 13 residues. The chain's CDR3 is CASSLASGTEAFF. In DNA, the CDR3 is TGTGCCAGCAGCTTAGCTTCAGGGACTGAAGCTTTCTTT.

The rearrangement uses TRBV11-1 and TRBJ1-1; 10 bases are a match to TRBD1. CDR3 size: 15 residues. Germline V CDR1 and CDR2: SGHAT, FQDESV (reference sequence). Trimming took 3 bases from V and 1 from J; bases not matched to a gene: 2. The CDR3: CASSFGTGANTEAFF. CDR3 sequence (DNA): TGTGCCAGCAGCTTCGGGACAGGGGCGAACACTGAAGCTTTCTTT.

Only a few counts were recorded for this clone. The chain combines TRBV9 with TRBJ1-1, with D uncertain. The CDR3 covers 12 residues. V lost 3 bases and J 7 bases, leaving 10 bases between the germline ends. Germline assignment: CDR1 SGDLS and CDR2 YYNGEE. This CDR3 reads CASSGQRSEAFF. The CDR3 region has the DNA TGTGCCAGCAGCGGCCAGAGGAGTGAAGCTTTCTTT.

The genes are TRBV9 and TRBJ2-1, with 10 nucleotides matching TRBD2. The CDR3 totals 16 residues. Trimming cost V 0 bases and J 9 bases; bases outside gene matches: 9. Germline CDR1 reads SGDLS; CDR2 reads YYNGEE. CDR3 in DNA: TGTGCCAGCAGCGTAGCCCCCAGCGGGGGGGCGGGTGAGCAGTTCTTC. Amino acids: CASSVAPSGGAGEQFF.

V is TRBV7-2 and J is TRBJ2-7; 13 bases map to TRBD2. This CDR3 is built from 16 residues. The germline gives CDR1 SGHTA, CDR2 FQGNSA. J was trimmed by 6 bases and V by 5 bases; bases with no gene match: 10. The CDR3 region is CASSLGLAGESSEQYF. The CDR3 nucleotides are TGTGCCAGCAGCCTTGGACTAGCGGGGGAAAGTAGCGAGCAGTACTTC.

The rearrangement links TRBV7-9 to TRBJ1-4; tentative D call: TRBD1 (6 bases). The CDR3 spans 15 residues. V dropped 3 bases and J dropped 8 bases, with 16 bases sitting between them. Germline lookup yields CDR1 SEHNR and CDR2 FQNEAQ (reference sequence). The CDR3 DNA follows: TGTGCCAGCAGCTTCCGACAGGACCGATCCGAAAAACTGTTTTTT. This sequence encodes CASSFRQDRSEKLFF. The full variable domain, its missing parts supplied by reference TRBV7-9 and TRBJ1-4, is DTGVSQNPRHKITKRGQNVTFRCDPISEHNRLYWYRQTLGQGPEFLTYFQNEAQLEKSRLLSDRFSAERPKGSFSTLEIQRTEQGDSAMYLCASSFRQDRSEKLFFGSGTQLSVL.

The chain combines TRBV7-3 with TRBJ2-1; D call uncertain. CDR1 SGHTA and CDR2 FQGTGA come from the germline V gene. Trimming took off 3 bases at V and 5 bases at J, with 5 bases between the two ends. The CDR3 runs to 12 residues. CDR3 loop: CASSFIDNEQFF. The CDR3, as DNA: TGTGCCAGCAGCTTTATCGACAATGAGCAGTTCTTC.

This CDR3 reads CASSLDPGVRGDTQYF. CDR3 coding DNA: TGTGCCAGCAGTTTAGACCCGGGGGTAAGGGGAGATACGCAGTATTTT. The V gene is TRBV28, the J gene TRBJ2-3; D possibly corresponds to TRBD2 (6 bases). Deletions cut 2 bases from V and 5 bases from J, with 17 bases between. The CDR3 is 16 residues long. Germline V gives CDR1 MDHEN, CDR2 SYDVKM.

This chain links TRBV5-1 with TRBJ1-6; TRBD1 aligns across 9 bases. CDR3 length: 15 residues. In germline, CDR1 is SGHRS, CDR2 YFSETQ. V trimming: 5 bases; J trimming: 5 bases; junction bases outside the gene matches: 5. The CDR3 sequence is CASRLGTGNNSPLHF. The CDR3 bases are TGCGCCAGCAGGCTTGGGACAGGGAATAATTCACCCCTCCACTTT.

A few counts support this clone. The chain carries TRBV2 and TRBJ1-2; tentative D call: TRBD1 (5 bases). The CDR3 has 12 amino acids. The V and J ends lost 4 bases and 2 bases respectively, with 5 bases between them. From germline, CDR1 is SNHLY and CDR2 FYNNEI. CDR3 amino acids: CASSGQNYGYTF. The CDR3, as DNA: TGTGCCAGCAGTGGACAGAACTATGGCTACACCTTC. The complete variable domain, with remaining parts taken from reference TRBV2 and TRBJ1-2, reads EPEVTQTPSHQVTQMGQEVILRCVPISNHLYFYWYRQILGQKVEFLVSFYNNEISEKSEIFDDQFSVERPDGSNFTLKIRSTKLEDSAMYFCASSGQNYGYTFGSGTRLTVV.

This clone was counted between two and nine times. The chain links TRBV5-1 to TRBJ2-1; a possible D gene is TRBD2 (6 bases). The V end was cut by 5 bases, the J end by 0 bases, with 15 bases between. This CDR3 has 16 residues. Germline V gene sequence: CDR1 SGHRS, CDR2 YFSETQ. The CDR3 coding sequence is TGCGCCAGCAGTGACGCTCGGGGGAGCTCCTACAATGAGCAGTTCTTC. Protein: CASSDARGSSYNEQFF.

This clone was counted a few times. The chain joins TRBV30 to TRBJ2-7; 10 positions match TRBD1. CDR3 length equals 13 residues. V trimming: 2 bases; J trimming: 4 bases; junction bases outside the gene matches: 2. Germline CDR1 is GTSNPN and CDR2 is SVGIG (reference sequence). This CDR3 is CAWSRGQGYEQYF. In DNA, the CDR3 is TGTGCCTGGAGTAGGGGACAGGGGTACGAGCAGTACTTC.

This rearrangement joins TRBV29-1 to TRBJ2-7, with 9 positions matching TRBD1. The CDR3 extends over 14 amino acids. Germline V gene data show CDR1 as SQVTM and CDR2 as ANQGSEA. Trimming removed 3 bases from V and 6 bases from J; junction bases left unmatched: 9. The CDR3 sequence is CSVDLGQGQPEQYF. CDR3 coding DNA: TGCAGCGTTGATCTAGGACAGGGGCAACCCGAGCAGTACTTC.

The chain uses TRBV5-1 and TRBJ2-5; the D is unclear. CDR1 and CDR2 from the germline V gene are SGHRS and YFSETQ. The V end was cut by 6 bases, the J end by 5 bases, with 14 bases between. The CDR3 consists of 13 residues. CDR3 loop: CASTGSRPETQYF. Here the CDR3 DNA reads TGCGCCAGCACCGGTTCCAGGCCGGAGACCCAGTACTTC.

V and J are TRBV5-1 and TRBJ2-5; D unresolved. Trimming removed 4 bases at V and 0 bases at J, with 4 bases between. The germline V gene has CDR1 SGHRS and CDR2 YFSETQ. The CDR3 runs to 12 residues. In nucleotides, the CDR3 is TGCGCCAGCAGCGAAAACCAAGAGACCCAGTACTTC. Amino acids: CASSENQETQYF.

As for this clone: Within the sample, other DNA sequences also encode this same CDR3. The chain couples TRBV7-2 to TRBJ2-2, with D perhaps TRBD1 (6 bases). CDR1 and CDR2 (germline): SGHTA, FQGNSA. The CDR3 covers 15 residues. V lost 2 bases to trimming and J lost 1 base, with 8 bases between them. This chain's CDR3 is CASSLWTVNTGELFF. CDR3 nucleotides: TGTGCCAGCAGCTTATGGACAGTGAACACCGGGGAGCTGTTTTTT.

The chain employs TRBV30 and TRBJ2-1; D is perhaps TRBD1 or TRBD2 (5 bases each). The CDR3 covers 15 residues. Trimming stripped 0 bases from V and 4 bases from J, with 13 bases between. CDR1 and CDR2 from the germline V gene are GTSNPN and SVGIG (reference sequence). The CDR3 sequence: CAWSVLQGPYNEQFF. The CDR3 DNA reads as TGTGCCTGGAGTGTACTCCAGGGACCATACAATGAGCAGTTCTTC.

This clone appeared a few times. This chain uses TRBV7-9 with TRBJ1-2; possible D gene TRBD1, 5 bases. The germline gives CDR1 SEHNR, CDR2 FQNEAQ (reference sequence). There are 13 residues in the CDR3. V gave up 5 bases and J gave up 6 bases, with 13 bases separating them. As DNA, the CDR3 is TGTGCCAGCAGCCCTCAGGGATTCCATGGCTACACCTTC. Protein product: CASSPQGFHGYTF. Full variable domain (rest looked up from reference TRBV7-9 and TRBJ1-2): DTGVSQNPRHKITKRGQNVTFRCDPISEHNRLYWYRQTLGQGPEFLTYFQNEAQLEKSRLLSDRFSAERPKGSFSTLEIQRTEQGDSAMYLCASSPQGFHGYTFGSGTRLTVV.

This clone was seen a few times. The junction departs from germline at one end; a sequencing error may be responsible. This sequence joins TRBV7-7 and TRBJ1-6, with TRBD1 matching over 7 bases. The germline gives CDR1 SSHAT, CDR2 FNYEAQ (reference sequence). The CDR3 is 18 residues long. The CDR3 bases are TGTGCTAGCAGCTCAATCCGCACAGGGGTTTTCCGTGGGTCACCCCTCCACTTT. This translates into CASSSIRTGVFRGSPLHF. Drawing the rest from reference TRBV7-7 and TRBJ1-6, the complete variable domain is GAGVSQSPRYKVTKRGQDVTLRCDPISSHATLYWYQQALGQGPEFLTYFNYEAQPDKSGLPSDRFSAERPEGSISTLTIQRTEQRDSAMYRCASSSIRTGVFRGSPLHFGNGTRLTVT.

This clone was observed a few times. Different DNA sequences within this sample yield the same CDR3. The DNA for the CDR3 is TGCGCCAGCAGTGACAGGGCTGGAGGAAGTCAGCCCCAGCATTTT. This translates into CASSDRAGGSQPQHF. V gene TRBV10-2 combines with J gene TRBJ1-5; D might be TRBD1 (5 bases). The ends were cut back, 3 bases at V and 6 bases at J, with 15 bases in the middle. Germline CDR1 WSHSY, CDR2 SAAADI. The CDR3 length is 15 residues.